A selection of T cell receptor beta chains follows, all from one sample in a study of cytomegalovirus exposure and HLA in healthy donors. Using immunoSEQ multiplex PCR, the repertoire was profiled, and TCRdb retains in-frame clones only, with some absent. Among approximately 140,000 clones listed, about 80% were seen once. Material for sequencing was PBMCs. The receptor set was obtained from a man younger than 35 in good health and CMV-seronegative. The CDR3 runs from the conserved cysteine through the conserved F or W. The D gene is left open where the match is weak. Some rows have no size entry. The others give once, few or many, or a class for an expanded clone.

v_call: TRBV9
d_call: .
j_call: TRBJ2-7
cdr3_length: 14
clone_size: .
cdr3_aa: CASSEGLRGIEQYF
cdr3_nt: TGTGCCAGCAGCGAGGGACTGCGAGGGATCGAGCAGTACTTC

v_call: TRBV5-1
d_call: .
j_call: TRBJ1-2
cdr3_length: 13
clone_size: once
cdr3_aa: CASSATGAYGYTF
cdr3_nt: TGCGCCAGCAGCGCCACAGGAGCCTATGGCTACACCTTC

v_call: TRBV5-1
d_call: .
j_call: TRBJ2-5
cdr3_length: 14
clone_size: .
cdr3_aa: CASSLTPPQETQYF
cdr3_nt: TGCGCCAGCAGCCTCACACCACCTCAAGAGACCCAGTACTTC

v_call: TRBV6-5
d_call: TRBD1
j_call: TRBJ1-1
cdr3_length: 14
clone_size: .
cdr3_aa: CASRQTGGWTEAFF
cdr3_nt: TGTGCCAGCAGACAAACAGGGGGCTGGACTGAAGCTTTCTTT

v_call: TRBV28
d_call: .
j_call: TRBJ1-2
cdr3_length: 14
clone_size: .
cdr3_aa: CASSLGVRRGGYTF
cdr3_nt: TGTGCCAGCAGTCTCGGGGTTCGAAGAGGCGGCTACACCTTC

v_call: TRBV10-3
d_call: TRBD1
j_call: TRBJ1-1
cdr3_length: 15
clone_size: .
cdr3_aa: CAISETPGQGTEAFF
cdr3_nt: TGTGCCATCAGTGAGACCCCGGGACAGGGTACTGAAGCTTTCTTT

v_call: TRBV7-9
d_call: .
j_call: TRBJ1-2
cdr3_length: 13
clone_size: .
cdr3_aa: CSSSSGTSEGYTF
cdr3_nt: TGTTCCAGCAGCTCCGGGACATCGGAGGGCTACACCTTC

v_call: TRBV27
d_call: TRBD1
j_call: TRBJ2-1
cdr3_length: 15
clone_size: .
cdr3_aa: CASSLSSRQGYEQFF
cdr3_nt: TGTGCCAGCAGTTTATCTTCGCGACAGGGGTATGAGCAGTTCTTC

v_call: TRBV7-3
d_call: TRBD1
j_call: TRBJ1-2
cdr3_length: 17
clone_size: few
cdr3_aa: CASSPGPGTGISYGYTF
cdr3_nt: TGTGCCAGCAGCCCTGGCCCCGGGACAGGGATTTCGTATGGCTACACCTTC

v_call: TRBV9
d_call: .
j_call: TRBJ2-3
cdr3_length: 13
clone_size: .
cdr3_aa: CASSVERTDTQYF
cdr3_nt: TGTGCCAGCAGCGTGGAGAGGACAGATACGCAGTATTTT

v_call: TRBV7-9
d_call: .
j_call: TRBJ1-2
cdr3_length: 13
clone_size: .
cdr3_aa: CASSLDRGYGYTF
cdr3_nt: TGTGCCAGCAGCTTAGACCGGGGGTATGGCTACACCTTC

v_call: TRBV19
d_call: .
j_call: TRBJ1-1
cdr3_length: 12
clone_size: .
cdr3_aa: CASSMGRAEAFF
cdr3_nt: TGTGCCAGTAGTATGGGCAGGGCCGAAGCTTTCTTT

v_call: TRBV11-3
d_call: TRBD2
j_call: TRBJ2-1
cdr3_length: 17
clone_size: .
cdr3_aa: CASSLDGTTIGLGEQFF
cdr3_nt: TGTGCCAGCAGCTTAGATGGGACTACGATAGGGTTGGGTGAGCAGTTCTTC

v_call: TRBV29-1
d_call: .
j_call: TRBJ2-2
cdr3_length: 10
clone_size: .
cdr3_aa: CSAYTGELFF
cdr3_nt: TGCAGCGCCTATACCGGGGAGCTGTTTTTT

v_call: TRBV4-1
d_call: .
j_call: TRBJ1-1
cdr3_length: 14
clone_size: .
cdr3_aa: CASSQDIRGPEAFF
cdr3_nt: TGCGCCAGCAGCCAAGATATTAGGGGTCCAGAAGCTTTCTTT

v_call: TRBV11-2
d_call: TRBD1
j_call: TRBJ2-2
cdr3_length: 14
clone_size: .
cdr3_aa: CASRKKQGAGELFF
cdr3_nt: TGTGCCAGCAGAAAAAAACAGGGGGCGGGGGAGCTGTTTTTT

v_call: TRBV11-3
d_call: TRBD1
j_call: TRBJ1-1
cdr3_length: 15
clone_size: once
cdr3_aa: CASRVPGTGGTEAFF
cdr3_nt: TGTGCCAGCAGGGTACCCGGGACAGGAGGCACTGAAGCTTTCTTT

v_call: TRBV10-2
d_call: .
j_call: TRBJ1-2
cdr3_length: 15
clone_size: .
cdr3_aa: CATRLTAGPGYGYTF
cdr3_nt: TGCGCCACCAGGCTGACGGCAGGGCCCGGCTATGGCTACACCTTC

v_call: TRBV30
d_call: .
j_call: TRBJ1-5
cdr3_length: 15
clone_size: .
cdr3_aa: CAWSPTGGLSQPQHF
cdr3_nt: TGTGCCTGGAGCCCGACAGGCGGTTTAAGCCAGCCCCAGCATTTT

v_call: TRBV10-1
d_call: .
j_call: TRBJ2-5
cdr3_length: 12
clone_size: .
cdr3_aa: CASSDQLETQYF
cdr3_nt: TGCGCCAGCAGTGACCAACTAGAGACCCAGTACTTC

v_call: TRBV6-5
d_call: TRBD2
j_call: TRBJ2-7
cdr3_length: 15
clone_size: .
cdr3_aa: CASTLSGGDSYEQYF
cdr3_nt: TGTGCCAGCACCCTAAGCGGGGGGGACTCCTACGAGCAGTACTTC

v_call: TRBV7-2
d_call: TRBD2
j_call: TRBJ2-1
cdr3_length: 16
clone_size: .
cdr3_aa: CASSLSSSGGWNEQFF
cdr3_nt: TGTGCCAGCAGCTTATCCTCTAGCGGGGGGTGGAATGAGCAGTTCTTC

v_call: TRBV7-6
d_call: TRBD1
j_call: TRBJ2-7
cdr3_length: 14
clone_size: few
cdr3_aa: CASSLAGTGHEQYF
cdr3_nt: TGTGCCAGCAGCTTAGCCGGGACAGGTCACGAGCAGTACTTC

v_call: TRBV29-1
d_call: .
j_call: TRBJ2-7
cdr3_length: 12
clone_size: .
cdr3_aa: CSVVGGRHEQYF
cdr3_nt: TGCAGCGTTGTCGGGGGAAGGCACGAGCAGTACTTC

v_call: TRBV28
d_call: .
j_call: TRBJ2-3
cdr3_length: 14
clone_size: .
cdr3_aa: CASSPTGSTDTQYF
cdr3_nt: TGTGCCAGCAGTCCAACAGGGAGCACAGATACGCAGTATTTT

v_call: TRBV10-2
d_call: TRBD1
j_call: TRBJ1-5
cdr3_length: 15
clone_size: .
cdr3_aa: CASRQGGASNQPQHF
cdr3_nt: TGCGCCAGCAGACAGGGGGGGGCTAGCAATCAGCCCCAGCATTTT

v_call: TRBV27
d_call: .
j_call: TRBJ1-4
cdr3_length: 15
clone_size: .
cdr3_aa: CASSSQGLSNEKLFF
cdr3_nt: TGTGCCAGCAGTTCACAGGGTCTGTCTAATGAAAAACTGTTTTTT

v_call: TRBV5-1
d_call: .
j_call: TRBJ2-1
cdr3_length: 14
clone_size: once
cdr3_aa: CASSGARQINEQFF
cdr3_nt: TGCGCCAGCAGCGGAGCCAGACAGATCAATGAGCAGTTCTTC

v_call: TRBV4-1
d_call: .
j_call: TRBJ1-4
cdr3_length: 13
clone_size: .
cdr3_aa: CASSQGTLGKLFF
cdr3_nt: TGCGCCAGCAGCCAAGGGACTCTAGGGAAACTGTTTTTT

v_call: TRBV7-2
d_call: .
j_call: TRBJ2-2
cdr3_length: 14
clone_size: .
cdr3_aa: CASSLATRTGELFF
cdr3_nt: TGTGCCAGCAGCTTAGCGACTCGCACCGGGGAGCTGTTTTTT

v_call: TRBV7-9
d_call: .
j_call: TRBJ1-4
cdr3_length: 14
clone_size: .
cdr3_aa: CASSSPGSNEKLFF
cdr3_nt: TGTGCCAGCAGCTCGCCGGGGAGTAATGAAAAACTGTTTTTT

v_call: TRBV29-1
d_call: TRBD2
j_call: TRBJ2-2
cdr3_length: 14
clone_size: .
cdr3_aa: CSVSIAGAAGELFF
cdr3_nt: TGCAGCGTTTCGATAGCGGGGGCTGCCGGGGAGCTGTTTTTT

v_call: TRBV9
d_call: .
j_call: TRBJ2-7
cdr3_length: 12
clone_size: .
cdr3_aa: CASSPGRYEQYF
cdr3_nt: TGTGCCAGCAGCCCAGGCCGCTACGAGCAGTACTTC

v_call: TRBV4-2
d_call: TRBD2
j_call: TRBJ2-7
cdr3_length: 16
clone_size: .
cdr3_aa: CASSQEGGGPTYEQYF
cdr3_nt: TGTGCCAGCAGCCAAGAAGGCGGGGGGCCCACCTACGAGCAGTACTTC

v_call: TRBV5-5
d_call: .
j_call: TRBJ2-7
cdr3_length: 14
clone_size: once
cdr3_aa: CATPREEGSYEQYF
cdr3_nt: TGTGCCACTCCAAGGGAAGAGGGCTCCTACGAGCAGTACTTC

v_call: TRBV28
d_call: .
j_call: TRBJ2-4
cdr3_length: 16
clone_size: .
cdr3_aa: CASSAYRVGAKNIQYF
cdr3_nt: TGTGCCAGCAGTGCTTACAGGGTTGGGGCCAAAAACATTCAGTACTTC

v_call: TRBV2
d_call: .
j_call: TRBJ2-3
cdr3_length: 11
clone_size: few
cdr3_aa: CASEATDTQYF
cdr3_nt: TGTGCCAGCGAGGCCACAGATACGCAGTATTTT

v_call: TRBV10-1
d_call: .
j_call: TRBJ2-7
cdr3_length: 14
clone_size: .
cdr3_aa: CASSRIDMPYEQYF
cdr3_nt: TGCGCCAGCAGCCGAATAGACATGCCCTACGAGCAGTACTTC

v_call: TRBV11-3
d_call: TRBD1
j_call: TRBJ1-1
cdr3_length: 13
clone_size: once
cdr3_aa: CASRAGGPTEAFF
cdr3_nt: TGTGCCAGCAGGGCAGGGGGACCCACTGAAGCTTTCTTT

v_call: TRBV11-3
d_call: TRBD1
j_call: TRBJ2-1
cdr3_length: 12
clone_size: once
cdr3_aa: CASTKTGDEQFF
cdr3_nt: TGTGCCAGCACCAAGACAGGGGATGAGCAGTTCTTC

v_call: TRBV30
d_call: TRBD1
j_call: TRBJ1-5
cdr3_length: 16
clone_size: .
cdr3_aa: CAWSVPGTGRRQPQHF
cdr3_nt: TGTGCCTGGAGTGTACCAGGGACAGGGCGTCGACAGCCCCAGCATTTT

v_call: TRBV6-5
d_call: .
j_call: TRBJ2-3
cdr3_length: 16
clone_size: .
cdr3_aa: CASSLGPLGGPDTQYF
cdr3_nt: TGTGCCAGCAGTTTGGGACCCCTGGGGGGTCCAGATACGCAGTATTTT